This TCR beta chain stems from a study of spatial heterogeneity in lung cancer. Every TCR cDNA molecule carried a tag that served as a unique molecular identifier. TCRdb reprocessed the 5' RACE reads via MiXCR and lists one record per CDR3 protein. The sample yields some 15,000 distinct CDR3 sequences, about 7.9% seen once. This clonotype occurred a few times. What it recognizes is unknown. Time point given: sample taken at primary tumor resection. Unsorted whole RNA from tumor, nontumor lung or frozen PBMC underwent sequencing. The donors were 70 or so patients with non-small cell lung cancer that was early-stage and untreated. Germline loops: CDR1 DFQATT, CDR2 SNEGSKA (reference sequence). Trimming removed 2 bases from V and 2 bases from J, with 9 bases in between. CDR3 length equals 13 residues. The study, taken as a whole, reports: Resection saw ubiquitous expanded tumor TCRs appear in blood more than follow-up did.

The material was PBMCs, obtained at surgery. The chain has TRBV20-1 and TRBJ2-5; tentatively, D is TRBD2 (6 bases). The clonotype comes from a female donor with early-stage non-small cell lung cancer. Here the CDR3 DNA reads TGCAGTGCTAGACGGGACTCGCAAGAGACCCAGTACTTC. This gives the protein CSARRDSQETQYF.